The 9 T cell receptor beta chains given below trace back to one sample, sequenced in a study of Ad26.COV2.S vaccination and SARS-CoV-2 variants. Treatment indicated: some 20 received Ad26.COV2.S at low or high dose, single or two shots; roughly five received placebo; per-sample allocation not given. Specimens were obtained on day 63 following the first vaccine or placebo injection. Some clones are missing from TCRdb's copy, which holds only in-frame ones; the method was immunoSEQ multiplex PCR. In the table there are about 320,000 clones, roughly 80% of which are singletons. The specimen was peripheral blood, collected in a trial of Ad26.COV2.S vaccine versus placebo. These receptors originate from a person between 18 and 60 years old who received the Ad26.COV2.S COVID-19 vaccine or a placebo.

The rearrangement joins TRBV12-3 or TRBV12-4 to TRBJ1-5, with D possibly being TRBD1 (5 bases). Trimming left V 6 bases short and J 5 bases short, with 8 bases between. The CDR3 totals 12 residues. The DNA of the CDR3 is TGTGCCAGCAGAAGGGGAGATCAGCCCCAGCATTTT. Translated: CASRRGDQPQHF.

This clone was counted between two and nine times. This chain uses TRBV2 with TRBJ1-1, with no clear D. Germline loops: CDR1 SNHLY, CDR2 FYNNEI. Trimming took off 10 bases at V and 3 bases at J, with 15 bases between the two ends. The CDR3 is 13 amino acids. CDR3: CANGRDSDTEAFF. CDR3 nucleotide sequence: TGTGCCAACGGCCGGGATTCGGACACTGAAGCTTTCTTT.

The chain has TRBV6-5 and TRBJ2-7, with 9 nucleotides matching TRBD1. Trimming at V came to 8 bases and at J to 7 bases, leaving 9 bases not matched to a gene. CDR1 is MNHEY, CDR2 SVGAGI, per germline. The CDR3 is made up of 13 amino acids. In DNA, the CDR3 is TGTGCCAGCCTCTCCGGGACAGGGAAAGAGCAGTACTTC. This codes for CASLSGTGKEQYF.

The V and J genes are TRBV2 and TRBJ1-6; no clear D. V was trimmed by 4 bases and J by 3 bases, leaving 10 bases between them. This CDR3 is built from 15 residues. Germline V lookup: CDR1 SNHLY, CDR2 FYNNEI. The CDR3 loop is CASSGWQNYNSPLHF. CDR3 DNA sequence: TGTGCCAGCAGTGGTTGGCAGAACTATAATTCACCCCTCCACTTT. Full variable domain (remainder filled in from reference TRBV2 and TRBJ1-6): EPEVTQTPSHQVTQMGQEVILRCVPISNHLYFYWYRQILGQKVEFLVSFYNNEISEKSEIFDDQFSVERPDGSNFTLKIRSTKLEDSAMYFCASSGWQNYNSPLHFGNGTRLTVT.

As concerns this clone: One end of the junction fails to match germline, which may point to a read error. V gene TRBV7-7 combines with J gene TRBJ2-2, with TRBD1 identical over 10 bases. CDR3 size: 16 residues. Per germline, CDR1 SSHAT and CDR2 FNYEAQ (reference sequence). The CDR3 reads CASSNSDRGDTEELFF. CDR3 sequence (DNA): TGTGCCAGCAGCAATTCGGACAGGGGGGACACCGAGGAGCTGTTTTTT. Drawing the rest from reference TRBV7-7 and TRBJ2-2, the complete variable domain is GAGVSQSPRYKVTKRGQDVTLRCDPISSHATLYWYQQALGQGPEFLTYFNYEAQPDKSGLPSDRFSAERPEGSISTLTIQRTEQRDSAMYRCASSNSDRGDTEELFFGEGSRLTVL.

The rearrangement uses TRBV6-5 and TRBJ1-3; no clear D gene. The CDR3 has 15 residues. Germline V gene lookup returns CDR1 MNHEY and CDR2 SVGAGI. With 5 bases removed from V and 4 bases from J, the gap between germline ends came to 15 bases. CDR3 DNA: TGTGCCAGCAGTCCCCCCGGGGAGTTAGGAAACACCATATATTTT. This sequence encodes CASSPPGELGNTIYF.

This clone showed up just once. The J gene is TRBJ2-5, the V gene TRBV6-5; a possible D gene is TRBD2 (5 bases). Trimming pared 0 bases from V and 1 base from J, leaving 12 bases between. CDR3 size: 16 residues. Germline loops: CDR1 MNHEY, CDR2 SVGAGI. The chain's CDR3 is CASSYSIAAGQETQYF. For the CDR3, the DNA is TGTGCCAGCAGTTACTCGATCGCGGCGGGCCAAGAGACCCAGTACTTC.

V usage is TRBV7-6 and J usage is TRBJ2-7; D is unresolved. CDR1 and CDR2 (germline): SGHVS, FNYEAQ. Trimming took 1 base from V and 3 from J, leaving 7 bases between them. This CDR3 has 13 residues. CDR3: CASSLGPDYEQYF. CDR3 DNA: TGTGCCAGCAGCTTAGGGCCAGACTACGAGCAGTACTTC.

This clone turned up a few times. The chain combines TRBV18 with TRBJ2-5; D not resolved. V was shortened by 3 bases and J by 1 base, with 6 bases between the two germline ends. Per the germline V gene, CDR1 is KGHSH and CDR2 is LQKENI. This CDR3 spans 13 amino acids. The CDR3 spells CASSPNSQETQYF. The DNA for the CDR3 is TGTGCCAGCTCACCTAACAGCCAAGAGACCCAGTACTTC.